A selection of T cell receptor beta chains follows, all from one sample in a study of cytomegalovirus exposure and HLA in healthy donors. Produced via immunoSEQ multiplex PCR; TCRdb's table is partial and in-frame only. The sample lists about 250,000 clones; around 90% were seen once. The sequenced material came from PBMCs. The receptors were sampled from a girl aged 2 to 10 in good health and CMV-seronegative. Both conserved end residues are part of each CDR3. Part of the rows lack a size; the others show once, few, many or a class for expanded clones.

j_call | v_call | clone_size | cdr3_aa
TRBJ1-4 | TRBV7-8 | NA | CASSNTGGGPYEKLFF
TRBJ2-5 | TRBV6-1 | NA | CASSSWGGGEETQYF
TRBJ2-1 | TRBV11-2 | once | CASSPRTSGGASYNEQFF
TRBJ1-3 | TRBV18 | NA | CASETGSSGNTIYF
TRBJ1-4 | TRBV14 | NA | CASSQEKGASEKLFF
TRBJ2-1 | TRBV30 | NA | CAWSVRWVAGDYNEQFF
TRBJ2-7 | TRBV5-1 | NA | CASRYPAGTGTDEQYF
TRBJ2-1 | TRBV19 | once | CASRSPSGLSSYNEQFF
TRBJ1-4 | TRBV28 | NA | CASRPTGGGSEKLFF
TRBJ1-4 | TRBV5-1 | NA | CASSLGATTNEKLFF
TRBJ1-4 | TRBV4-1 | NA | CASSQDLANTHNEKLFF
TRBJ1-2 | TRBV2 | NA | CATDPGQGYYGYTF
TRBJ1-4 | TRBV15 | NA | CAASRDRWGGANEKLFF